These T cell receptor beta chains were read from a single sample in a study of cytomegalovirus exposure and HLA in healthy donors. Sequenced by immunoSEQ multiplex PCR; TCRdb stores in-frame clones only, minus some. In the table there are 100,000 to 150,000 clones, approximately 80% of which are singletons. Sequenced input: PBMCs. The receptors derive from a woman aged 40-49 years in good health and CMV-seronegative. Both conserved end residues are part of each CDR3. The D gene is left open where the match is weak. Expanded clones are given a class, and other clones once, few, many or no size at all.

TRBV5-1,TRBD1,TRBJ1-2,NA,TGCGCCAGCAGCCTCTTTTCAGGGGGCGGCTACACCTTC,CASSLFSGGGYTF
TRBV2,NA,TRBJ2-7,NA,TGTGCCAGCAGTGCTCGGTACGAGCAGTACTTC,CASSARYEQYF
TRBV28,NA,TRBJ1-6,NA,TGTGCCAGCAGTTCAACAGGGTATAATTCACCCCTCCACTTT,CASSSTGYNSPLHF
TRBV5-1,NA,TRBJ2-5,NA,TGCGCCAGCAGCCCGGGACTGGGGCAAGAGACCCAGTACTTC,CASSPGLGQETQYF
TRBV6-1,NA,TRBJ2-4,NA,TGTGCCAGCAGTTTGGGGGGAGTGAGAAACATTCAGTACTTC,CASSLGGVRNIQYF
TRBV4-1,TRBD2,TRBJ2-1,few,TGCGCCAGCAGCCACCCTAGCGGCCGCTCCTACAATGAGCAGTTCTTC,CASSHPSGRSYNEQFF
TRBV5-1,NA,TRBJ1-3,few,TGCGCCAGCAGCTTGGGGCAGGGGAACACCATATATTTT,CASSLGQGNTIYF
TRBV21-1,NA,TRBJ2-7,NA,TGTGCCAGCAGCAGCCGGGACTGGAGCTCCTACGAGCAGTACTTC,CASSSRDWSSYEQYF
TRBV7-2,NA,TRBJ2-7,NA,TGTGCCAGCAGCCCTTCCCGACTGAGCTCCTACGAGCAGTACTTC,CASSPSRLSSYEQYF
TRBV7-3,NA,TRBJ2-7,NA,TGTGCCAGCAGCTTAGGGCAGGGGAGGGGCTACGAGCAGTACTTC,CASSLGQGRGYEQYF
TRBV5-1,NA,TRBJ1-1,NA,TGCGCCAGCAGCTTGATGCGGGAGGTGAACACTGAAGCTTTCTTT,CASSLMREVNTEAFF
TRBV30,NA,TRBJ1-5,NA,TGTGCCTGGAGTCTTCTAGGGGATCAGCCCCAGCATTTT,CAWSLLGDQPQHF
TRBV30,NA,TRBJ2-2,few,TGTGCCTGGAGTGTTGTGATCGGGGCCGGGGAGCTGTTTTTT,CAWSVVIGAGELFF
TRBV27,NA,TRBJ1-5,NA,TGTGCCAGCAGTTTGAGGGGCAATCAGCCCCAGCATTTT,CASSLRGNQPQHF
TRBV6-4,TRBD1,TRBJ2-3,NA,TGTGCCAGCACCACAGGGGGCACAGATACGCAGTATTTT,CASTTGGTDTQYF
TRBV4-2,TRBD2,TRBJ2-1,NA,TGTGCCAGCAGCCAATTTGCCGGGACTAGCGGCTACAATGAGCAGTTCTTC,CASSQFAGTSGYNEQFF
TRBV19,NA,TRBJ1-1,NA,TGTGCCAGTAGGAGGGGGTGGAACACTGAAGCTTTCTTT,CASRRGWNTEAFF
TRBV6-5,NA,TRBJ1-5,NA,TGTGCCAGCAGGGAGGGAAATCAGCCCCAGCATTTT,CASREGNQPQHF
TRBV5-4,NA,TRBJ1-1,NA,TGTGCCAGCAGCGCCCCGATGATGCTGGACAGCCCGAACACTGAAGCTTTCTTT,CASSAPMMLDSPNTEAFF
TRBV5-1,TRBD1,TRBJ2-7,NA,TGCGCCAGCAGCCCGGACGGCAGGGGGCATTCGGAGCAGTACTTC,CASSPDGRGHSEQYF
TRBV28,TRBD1,TRBJ2-5,NA,TGTGCCAGCAGTCCCGGACAGGCCCTCGGGATGGAGACCCAGTACTTC,CASSPGQALGMETQYF
TRBV25-1,TRBD2,TRBJ2-3,once,TGTGCCAGCAGTGAGGGACTAGCGGGACGCACAGATACGCAGTATTTT,CASSEGLAGRTDTQYF
TRBV19,NA,TRBJ1-1,NA,TGTGCCAGTAGTATTCCAGGTGAGCCTCAAGGCAAAGCTTTCTTT,CASSIPGEPQGKAFF
TRBV6-4,TRBD2,TRBJ2-3,NA,TGTGCCAGCAGTGTGTCGGGGGGAACAGATACGCAGTATTTT,CASSVSGGTDTQYF
TRBV9,NA,TRBJ1-5,few,TGTGCCAGCAGCGTACATCCCGCAGGGCCGAGCAATCAGCCCCAGCATTTT,CASSVHPAGPSNQPQHF
TRBV5-1,TRBD1,TRBJ2-5,NA,TGCGCCAGCAGCTCGCAGGGACAGGGGGAAGGGGAGACCCAGTACTTC,CASSSQGQGEGETQYF
TRBV11-2,NA,TRBJ2-5,NA,TGTGCCAGCAGCTTAGGAACTAGTCGGACAGAAGAGACCCAGTACTTC,CASSLGTSRTEETQYF
TRBV19,NA,TRBJ2-7,NA,TGTGCCAGTAGTATAGGTGACAGCTACGAGCAGTACTTC,CASSIGDSYEQYF
TRBV28,NA,TRBJ1-6,NA,TGTGCCAGCAACCCGTCGGGTTCACCCCTCCACTTT,CASNPSGSPLHF
TRBV20-1,NA,TRBJ2-7,NA,TGCAGTGCCCGCGGAAGGCCCGGGCAGTACTTC,CSARGRPGQYF
TRBV19,NA,TRBJ1-5,few,TGTGCCAGTAGTGGGGCAGGCGGCGGCAATCAGCCCCAGCATTTT,CASSGAGGGNQPQHF
TRBV6-5,NA,TRBJ1-1,NA,TGTGCCAGCAGTTATGGAGATACCCTGAACACTGAAGCTTTCTTT,CASSYGDTLNTEAFF
TRBV6-4,NA,TRBJ2-3,few,TGTGCCAGCAGTGACTCTGCGGGACAGTCCACAGATACGCAGTATTTT,CASSDSAGQSTDTQYF
TRBV19,NA,TRBJ1-3,NA,TGTGCCAGTAGTATTGGGGACAACTCTGGAAACACCATATATTTT,CASSIGDNSGNTIYF
TRBV19,NA,TRBJ1-5,NA,TGTGCCAGCAGTACCCACCCGGGCCAGGGGAACCAGCCCCAGCATTTT,CASSTHPGQGNQPQHF
TRBV15,TRBD2,TRBJ2-3,NA,TGTGCCACCAGCAGAGATCTAGCGGGAGGTGCAGATACGCAGTATTTT,CATSRDLAGGADTQYF
TRBV7-9,TRBD1,TRBJ1-5,NA,TGTGCCAGCAGCTATCGACAGGGGGCCCAAAATAGCAATCAGCCCCAGCATTTT,CASSYRQGAQNSNQPQHF
TRBV21-1,NA,TRBJ2-1,NA,TGTGCCAGCAGCCGGACAGGTGACCCCGGGGAGCAGTTCTTC,CASSRTGDPGEQFF
TRBV20-1,NA,TRBJ2-3,NA,TGCAGTGCTAGCCCCGTAGATACGCAGTATTTT,CSASPVDTQYF
TRBV28,NA,TRBJ2-2,NA,TGTGCCAGCAGTTCTCGAGGCTGGGGCGCGAACACCGGGGAGCTGTTTTTT,CASSSRGWGANTGELFF